This T cell receptor (beta chain) was observed in a study of control samples from healthy donors and cancer patients. CDR3 size: 15 residues. Trimming left V 2 bases short and J 0 bases short, with 10 bases between. Germline-derived CDR1 and CDR2 are SNHLY and FYNNEI. Method: immunoSEQ multiplex PCR; TCRdb's copy keeps in-frame clones and lacks some. The repertoire holds more than 140,000 clones, with 90% to 95% as singletons. The sequenced sample was blood. The clonotype comes from a man aged 40-50 years in good health. J is TRBJ2-5 and V is TRBV2; D is unresolved. The CDR3 DNA reads TGTGCCAGCAGTGAAATCGGTAGCAACCAAGAGACCCAGTACTTC. Its translation is CASSEIGSNQETQYF.